Listed here is a single TCR beta chain. These data belong to a study of blood T cell repertoires in COVID-19. Across the study: The origin of the acute and convalescent COVID-19 samples was the United States, Italy and Spain. The analysed material was cDNA or gDNA that came from T cells, B-cell-depleted T cells, or PBMCs.

This CDR3 spans 16 amino acids. Trimming cost V 3 bases and J 3 bases, with 15 bases left between them. Germline CDR1 is KGHSH and CDR2 is LQKENI. Source study methods: Reference gene primer amplification gave nucleated cell count estimates. Method: immunoSEQ multiplex PCR; TCRdb's copy keeps in-frame clones and lacks some. V, J and clone size are those of that table, while D and trimming were read from the DNA. The data show approximately 200,000 clones, 84% seen once. The Seattle patients joined while their infection was active and were tracked longitudinally afterward. Sample: peripheral blood. The rearrangement joins TRBV18 to TRBJ1-5, with unresolved D. The sequence was obtained from a woman aged 80 or over with COVID-19, enrolled during active disease. CDR3 nucleotide sequence: TGTGCCAGCTCACCTACCGGCGGGCAGGTCAATCAGCCCCAGCATTTT. Translating it yields CASSPTGGQVNQPQHF.